This TCR beta chain was retrieved from a study of technical replicates of blood from a handful of donors. The length of the CDR3 is 13 residues. CDR1 is MNHEY, CDR2 SVGAGI, per germline. With V trimmed by 7 bases and J by 7 bases, 9 bases remained unmatched. The repertoire was sequenced with immunoSEQ multiplex PCR; TCRdb's copy has only in-frame clones and lacks some. This table holds about 75,000 clones, 91% found once. The sequencing sample was made of T cells isolated from PBMCs. The rearrangement joins TRBV6-5 to TRBJ2-5, with TRBD2 identical over 7 bases. This TCR came from a human donor in good health. Some clones in this sample may be carry-over from other donors' samples. The CDR3 protein is CASTNGGKGTQYF. For the CDR3, the DNA is TGTGCCAGCACCAACGGGGGGAAAGGGACCCAGTACTTC.